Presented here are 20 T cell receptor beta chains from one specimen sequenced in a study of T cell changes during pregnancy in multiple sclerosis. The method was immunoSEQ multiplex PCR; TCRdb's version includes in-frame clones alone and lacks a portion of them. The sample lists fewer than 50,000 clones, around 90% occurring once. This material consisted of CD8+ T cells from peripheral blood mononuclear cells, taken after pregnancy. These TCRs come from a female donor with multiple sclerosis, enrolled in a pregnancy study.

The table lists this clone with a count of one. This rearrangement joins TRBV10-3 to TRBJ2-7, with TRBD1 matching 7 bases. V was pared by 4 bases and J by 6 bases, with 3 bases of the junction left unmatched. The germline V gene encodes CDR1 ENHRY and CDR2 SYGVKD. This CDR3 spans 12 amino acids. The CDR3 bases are TGTGCCATCAGTGGGGACAGCAGCGAGCAGTACTTC. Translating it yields CAISGDSSEQYF.

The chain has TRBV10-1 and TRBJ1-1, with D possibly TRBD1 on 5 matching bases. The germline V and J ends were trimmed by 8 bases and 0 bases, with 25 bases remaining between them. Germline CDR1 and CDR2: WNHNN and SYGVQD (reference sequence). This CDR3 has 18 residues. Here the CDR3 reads CASSPPRNAGTVNTEAFF. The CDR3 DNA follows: TGCGCCAGCTCGCCGCCACGAAACGCGGGGACGGTGAACACTGAAGCTTTCTTT.

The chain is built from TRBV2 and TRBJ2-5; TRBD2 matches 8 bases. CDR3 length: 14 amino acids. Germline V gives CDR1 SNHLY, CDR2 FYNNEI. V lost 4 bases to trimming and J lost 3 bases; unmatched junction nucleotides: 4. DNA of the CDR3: TGTGCCAGCAGTGCTACTAGCGGCAAAGAGACCCAGTACTTC. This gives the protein CASSATSGKETQYF. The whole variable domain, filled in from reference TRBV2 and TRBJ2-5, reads EPEVTQTPSHQVTQMGQEVILRCVPISNHLYFYWYRQILGQKVEFLVSFYNNEISEKSEIFDDQFSVERPDGSNFTLKIRSTKLEDSAMYFCASSATSGKETQYFGPGTRLLVL.

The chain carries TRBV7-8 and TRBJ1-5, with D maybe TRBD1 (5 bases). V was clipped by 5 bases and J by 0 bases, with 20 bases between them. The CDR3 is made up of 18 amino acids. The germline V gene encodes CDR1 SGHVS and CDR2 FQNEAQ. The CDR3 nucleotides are TGTGCCAGCAGCCAACGGGGGTCGGCAGCTTATAGCAATCAGCCCCAGCATTTT. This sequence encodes CASSQRGSAAYSNQPQHF.

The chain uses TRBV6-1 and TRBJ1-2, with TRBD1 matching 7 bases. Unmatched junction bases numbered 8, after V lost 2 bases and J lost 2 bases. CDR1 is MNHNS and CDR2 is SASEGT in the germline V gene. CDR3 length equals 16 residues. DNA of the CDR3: TGTGCCAGCAGTGAATGGGGTAAAGGGGGCAACTATGGCTACACCTTC. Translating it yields CASSEWGKGGNYGYTF.

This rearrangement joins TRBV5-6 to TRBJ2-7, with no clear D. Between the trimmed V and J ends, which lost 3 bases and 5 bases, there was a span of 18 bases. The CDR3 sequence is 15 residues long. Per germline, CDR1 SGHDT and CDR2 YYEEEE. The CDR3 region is CASSYSSLSPDEQYF. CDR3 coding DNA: TGTGCCAGCAGCTATAGTTCTCTGAGTCCTGACGAGCAGTACTTC.

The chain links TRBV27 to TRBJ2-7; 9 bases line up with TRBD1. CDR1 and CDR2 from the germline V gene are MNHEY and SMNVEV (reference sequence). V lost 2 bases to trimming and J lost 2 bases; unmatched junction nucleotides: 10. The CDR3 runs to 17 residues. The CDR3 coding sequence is TGTGCCAGCAGTTTACTATTAGGACAGGGGCCAACCTACGAGCAGTACTTC. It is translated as CASSLLLGQGPTYEQYF.

The CDR3 protein is CASSLEPSGVGDTQYF. The DNA for the CDR3 is TGTGCCAGCAGCTTAGAACCTAGCGGGGTGGGAGATACGCAGTATTTT. This chain joins TRBV7-9 and TRBJ2-3; 9 nucleotides align to TRBD2. Germline loops: CDR1 SEHNR, CDR2 FQNEAQ (reference sequence). V gave up 1 base and J gave up 5 bases; unmatched junction bases: 7. The CDR3 runs to 16 residues.

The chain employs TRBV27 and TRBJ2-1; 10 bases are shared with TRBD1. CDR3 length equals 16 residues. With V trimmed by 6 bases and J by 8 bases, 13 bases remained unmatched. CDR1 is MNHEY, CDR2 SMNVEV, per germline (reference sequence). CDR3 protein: CASSRGAGQGSHEQFF. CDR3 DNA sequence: TGTGCCAGCAGCCGGGGTGCGGGACAGGGGTCCCATGAGCAGTTCTTC.

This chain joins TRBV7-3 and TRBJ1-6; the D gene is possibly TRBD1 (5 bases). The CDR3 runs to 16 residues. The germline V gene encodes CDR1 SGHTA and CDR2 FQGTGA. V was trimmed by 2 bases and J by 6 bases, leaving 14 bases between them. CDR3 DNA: TGTGCCAGCAGCTTACAAGGGGCAGAGACTAATTCACCCCTCCACTTT. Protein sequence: CASSLQGAETNSPLHF.

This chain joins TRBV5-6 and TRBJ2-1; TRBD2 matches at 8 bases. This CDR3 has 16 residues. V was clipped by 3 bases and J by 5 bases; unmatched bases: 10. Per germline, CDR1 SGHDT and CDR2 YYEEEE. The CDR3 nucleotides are TGTGCCAGCAGCTCGGTTAGCGGGGCTTTGGACAATGAGCAGTTCTTC. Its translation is CASSSVSGALDNEQFF.

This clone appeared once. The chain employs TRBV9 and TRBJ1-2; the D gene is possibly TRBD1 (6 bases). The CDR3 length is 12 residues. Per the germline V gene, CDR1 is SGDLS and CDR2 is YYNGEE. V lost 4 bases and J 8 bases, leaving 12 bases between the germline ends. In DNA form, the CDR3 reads TGTGCCAGCAGCTCAGGGGCGGAAGGCTACACCTTC. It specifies CASSSGAEGYTF.

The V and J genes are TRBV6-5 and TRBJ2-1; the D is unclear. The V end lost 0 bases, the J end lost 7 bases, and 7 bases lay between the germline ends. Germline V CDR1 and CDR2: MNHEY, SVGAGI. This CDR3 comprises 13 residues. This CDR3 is CASSYSFNNEQFF. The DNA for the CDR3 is TGTGCCAGCAGTTACTCTTTTAATAATGAGCAGTTCTTC.

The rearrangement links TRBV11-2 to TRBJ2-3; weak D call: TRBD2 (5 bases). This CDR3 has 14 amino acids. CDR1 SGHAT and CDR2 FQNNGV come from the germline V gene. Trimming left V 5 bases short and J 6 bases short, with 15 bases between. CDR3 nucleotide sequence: TGTGCCAGCAGCGGTTCGGGGTATGCCGATACGCAGTATTTT. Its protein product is CASSGSGYADTQYF.

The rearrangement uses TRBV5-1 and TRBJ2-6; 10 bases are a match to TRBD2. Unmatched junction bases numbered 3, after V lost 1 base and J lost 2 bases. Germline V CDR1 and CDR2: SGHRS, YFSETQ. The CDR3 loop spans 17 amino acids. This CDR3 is CASSLSGGAAGANVLTF. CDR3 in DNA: TGCGCCAGCAGCTTGAGCGGGGGGGCTGCTGGGGCCAACGTCCTGACTTTC.

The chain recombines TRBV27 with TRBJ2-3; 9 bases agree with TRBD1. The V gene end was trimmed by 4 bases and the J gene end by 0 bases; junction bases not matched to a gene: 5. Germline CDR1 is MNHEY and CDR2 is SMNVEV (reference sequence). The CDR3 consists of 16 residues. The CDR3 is CASSWDRAFSTDTQYF. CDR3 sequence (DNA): TGTGCCAGCAGTTGGGACAGGGCCTTTAGCACAGATACGCAGTATTTT.

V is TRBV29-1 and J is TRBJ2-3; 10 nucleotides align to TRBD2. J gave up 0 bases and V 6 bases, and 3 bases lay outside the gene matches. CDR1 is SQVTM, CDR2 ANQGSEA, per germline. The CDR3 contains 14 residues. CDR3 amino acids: CSVVAGGSTDTQYF. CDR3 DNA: TGCAGCGTAGTAGCGGGGGGAAGCACAGATACGCAGTATTTT.

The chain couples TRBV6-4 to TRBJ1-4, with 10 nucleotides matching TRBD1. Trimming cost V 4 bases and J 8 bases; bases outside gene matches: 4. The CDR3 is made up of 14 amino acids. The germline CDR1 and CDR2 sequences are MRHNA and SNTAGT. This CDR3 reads CASSAGTGDEKLFF. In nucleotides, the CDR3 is TGTGCCAGCAGTGCCGGGACAGGGGACGAAAAACTGTTTTTT.

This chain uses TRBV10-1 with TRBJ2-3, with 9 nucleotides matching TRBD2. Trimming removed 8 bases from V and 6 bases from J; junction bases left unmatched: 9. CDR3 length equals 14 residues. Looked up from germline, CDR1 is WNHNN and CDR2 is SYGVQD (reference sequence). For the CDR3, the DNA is TGCGCCAGCTCATCGGGGCTAGCGGGGGATACGCAGTATTTT. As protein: CASSSGLAGDTQYF.

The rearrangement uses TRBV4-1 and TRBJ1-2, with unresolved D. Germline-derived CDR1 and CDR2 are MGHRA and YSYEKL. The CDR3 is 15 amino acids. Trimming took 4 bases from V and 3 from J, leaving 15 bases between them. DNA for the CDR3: TGCGCCAGCAGCCCCGGTGAGACGGACTACTATGGCTACACCTTC. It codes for CASSPGETDYYGYTF.